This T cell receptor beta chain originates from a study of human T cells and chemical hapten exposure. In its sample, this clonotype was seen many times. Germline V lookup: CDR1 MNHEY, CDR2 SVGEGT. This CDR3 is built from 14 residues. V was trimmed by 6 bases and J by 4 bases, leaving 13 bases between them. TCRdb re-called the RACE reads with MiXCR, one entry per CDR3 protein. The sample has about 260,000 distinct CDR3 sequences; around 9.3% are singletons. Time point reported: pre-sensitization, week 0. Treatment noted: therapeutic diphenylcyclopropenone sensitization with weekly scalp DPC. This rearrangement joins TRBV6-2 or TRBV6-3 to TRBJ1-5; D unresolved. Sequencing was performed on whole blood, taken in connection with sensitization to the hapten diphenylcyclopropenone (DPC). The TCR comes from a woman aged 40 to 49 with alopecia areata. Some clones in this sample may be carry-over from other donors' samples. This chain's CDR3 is CASSPRTGNQPQHF. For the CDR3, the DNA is TGTGCCAGCAGCCCTAGGACGGGAAATCAGCCCCAGCATTTT.